The clone carrying this T cell receptor (beta chain) was seen at least ten times. Its antigen is still unknown. The data stem from a study of T cell repertoires in cytomegalovirus infection. Turning to the study itself: Public TCR beta signatures provided an indication of both CMV infection and a matching HLA type. The study, taken as a whole, reports: Summed frequency of shared TCR beta families picked out CMV carriers who also had the relevant HLA.

TCRdb recomputed calls from the reads with MiXCR, one row per CDR3 protein. This table has about 360,000 distinct CDR3 sequences, around 18% appearing once. Trimming took off 1 base at V and 2 bases at J, with 7 bases between the two ends. Germline V CDR1 and CDR2: SGHTA, FQGNSA. The CDR3 spans 14 residues. The TCR was taken from a human donor in good health (CMV status not recorded). Some clones in this sample may be carry-over from other donors' samples. Source material: PBMCs. The V gene is TRBV7-2, the J gene TRBJ2-3; D possibly uses TRBD1 or TRBD2 (5 bases each). The CDR3 sequence is CASSLGGFTDTQYF. The CDR3 bases are TGTGCCAGCAGCTTAGGGGGGTTCACAGATACGCAGTATTTT.